Listed below are T cell receptor beta chains from one sample, sequenced in a study of blood T cell repertoires in COVID-19. Libraries were prepared by immunoSEQ multiplex PCR; TCRdb keeps only in-frame clonotypes and omits some of them. The data contain a few hundred thousand clones, approximately 86% of them singletons. Sequencing input: peripheral blood. These receptors came from a woman aged 55-70 years with COVID-19, enrolled during active disease. Each CDR3 is given with its conserved first and last residue. The order of the fields is J gene, clone size, V gene, D gene, CDR3 DNA, CDR3 protein. The D gene is left open where the match is weak. A row's size may be missing; if present it is once, few, many or a size class.

TRBJ1-2,.,TRBV5-1,TRBD1,TGCGCCAGCAGCTTGGTAGGGACAGGGGGGTATGGCTACACCTTC,CASSLVGTGGYGYTF
TRBJ1-2,.,TRBV6-5,.,TGTGCCAGCAGTTTCCTTTTGGGGGCCAGGGCCGATGGCTACACCTTC,CASSFLLGARADGYTF
TRBJ1-2,.,TRBV28,.,TGTGCCAGCAGTTTACCGTCTGACAGGAATGGCTACACCTTC,CASSLPSDRNGYTF
TRBJ2-5,.,TRBV3-1/TRBV3-2,TRBD2,TGTGCCAGCAGCCCGGGACTAGCGGCGATCCAAGAGACCCAGTACTTC,CASSPGLAAIQETQYF
TRBJ1-2,few,TRBV12-3/TRBV12-4,.,TGTGCCAGCAGTTGGAGCGGTGACGCGTCCACCTTC,CASSWSGDASTF
TRBJ2-1,.,TRBV9,TRBD2,TGTGCCAGCAGCGTAGGGGGCAATAGCGGGAACGAGCAGTTCTTC,CASSVGGNSGNEQFF
TRBJ2-7,.,TRBV7-8,.,TGTGCCAGTGGGGAGGTCACCTACGAGCAGTACTTC,CASGEVTYEQYF
TRBJ2-3,.,TRBV19,.,TGTGCCAGTAGAAAGGGGGTCTCCGTAATCCCAGATACGCAGTATTTT,CASRKGVSVIPDTQYF
TRBJ2-3,.,TRBV7-9,.,TGTGCCAGCAGCTTAGCGCCAGGAGATACGCAGTATTTT,CASSLAPGDTQYF
TRBJ2-6,.,TRBV6-2/TRBV6-3,TRBD1,TGTGCCAGCAGTTACGGGACAGGGGGCGCGACCGGGGCCAACGTCCTGACTTTC,CASSYGTGGATGANVLTF
TRBJ2-1,.,TRBV18,.,TGTGCCAGCTCCCAAACGGCAGGGGCGGGTGATGAGCAGTTCTTC,CASSQTAGAGDEQFF
TRBJ1-6,few,TRBV4-1,.,TGCGCCAGCAGCCAAGTTCAGGATTCACCCCTCCACTTT,CASSQVQDSPLHF
TRBJ1-2,.,TRBV2,.,TGTGCCAGCAAAGCTGGCTATGGCTACACCTTC,CASKAGYGYTF
TRBJ2-2,once,TRBV30,TRBD1,TGTGCCTGGAGTGTTGGACAGGGCGGGACCGGGGAGCTGTTTTTT,CAWSVGQGGTGELFF
TRBJ2-3,.,TRBV3-1/TRBV3-2,TRBD1,TGTGCCAGCAGCCCCCGAGCAGGGGGTGCAGATACGCAGTATTTT,CASSPRAGGADTQYF
TRBJ2-2,once,TRBV7-4,.,TGTGCCAGCAGCTTAGCGCCTCAGGATACTTACGAACACCGGGGAGCTGTTTTT,CASSLAPQDTYEHRGAVF
TRBJ1-2,few,TRBV9,.,TGTGCCAGCACCGCAAAAGAGCAGCGCTATGGCTACACCTTC,CASTAKEQRYGYTF
TRBJ2-5,.,TRBV12-5,TRBD2,TGTGCTAGTGCTCGGGAGGTTCGGGAAGAGACCCAGTACTTC,CASAREVREETQYF